This T cell receptor (beta chain) was retrieved from a study of response to subunit inactivated influenza vaccine. Whole-study results and caveats: T cells newly recruited by each seasonal influenza vaccination are few, the authors suggested.

This clonotype was seen more than once but under ten times. Antigen specificity is unknown. TCRdb processed the RT-PCR reads anew with MiXCR; each CDR3 protein has one entry. The sample lists hundreds of thousands of distinct CDR3 sequences, approximately 13% occurring once. The CDR3 runs 14 residues. V lost 5 bases to trimming and J lost 8 bases; unmatched junction nucleotides: 8. Germline CDR1 reads SEHNR; CDR2 reads FQNEAQ (reference sequence). This sequence originates from a man aged 50 to 59 who received an inactivated influenza vaccine. The material was PBMCs from blood, obtained 14 days before vaccination. The chain carries TRBV7-9 and TRBJ1-4; 7 bases are a match to TRBD1. In DNA form, the CDR3 reads TGTGCCAGCAGCGTGGGACAGAGTACCGAAAAACTGTTTTTT. Amino acid sequence: CASSVGQSTEKLFF.